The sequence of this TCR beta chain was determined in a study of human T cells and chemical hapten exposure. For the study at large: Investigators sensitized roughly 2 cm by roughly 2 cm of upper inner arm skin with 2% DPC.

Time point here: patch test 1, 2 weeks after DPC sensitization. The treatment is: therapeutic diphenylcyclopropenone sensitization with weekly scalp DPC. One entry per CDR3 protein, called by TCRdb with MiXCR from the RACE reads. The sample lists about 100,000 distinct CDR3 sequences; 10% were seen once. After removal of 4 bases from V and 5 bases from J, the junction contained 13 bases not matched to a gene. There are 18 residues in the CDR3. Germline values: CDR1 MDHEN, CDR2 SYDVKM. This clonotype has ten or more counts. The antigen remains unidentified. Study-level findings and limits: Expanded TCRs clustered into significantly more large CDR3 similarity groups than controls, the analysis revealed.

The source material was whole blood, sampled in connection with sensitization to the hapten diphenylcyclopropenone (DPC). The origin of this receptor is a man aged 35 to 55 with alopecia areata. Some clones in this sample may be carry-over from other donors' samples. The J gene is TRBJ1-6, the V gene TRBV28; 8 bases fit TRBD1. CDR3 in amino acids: CASSSTLIRGPDNSPLHF. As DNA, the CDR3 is TGTGCCAGCAGTTCTACCCTCATCAGGGGGCCGGATAATTCACCCCTCCACTTT. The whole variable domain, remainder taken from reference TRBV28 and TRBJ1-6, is DVKVTQSSRYLVKRTGEKVFLECVQDMDHENMFWYRQDPGLGLRLIYFSYDVKMKEKGDIPEGYSVSREKKERFSLILESASTNQTSMYLCASSSTLIRGPDNSPLHFGNGTRLTVT.